Each of the 20 T cell receptor beta chains below was sequenced from the same sample in a study of T cell clonotyping in hematopoietic cell transplantation. The repertoire was sequenced with immunoSEQ multiplex PCR; TCRdb's copy has only in-frame clones and lacks some. The profile covers around 6,500 clones, with approximately 91% appearing a single time and 8% to 8.5% taken by the ten largest. Sequenced material: peripheral blood mononuclear cells, taken 100 days after allogeneic stem cell transplant. The source of these receptors is a male patient aged 35 to 55 who had an allogeneic stem cell transplant from an unrelated donor, so the T cells may come from the graft donor. Some clones in this sample may be carry-over from other donors' samples.

This chain links TRBV19 with TRBJ2-7; 7 bases are a match to TRBD1. Germline V gene lookup returns CDR1 LNHDA and CDR2 SQIVND (reference sequence). The CDR3 loop spans 15 amino acids. The ends lost 4 bases at V and 2 bases at J; junction bases unmatched: 8. Here the CDR3 reads CASSNGQDVTYEQYF. Written as DNA, the CDR3 is TGTGCCAGTAGTAATGGACAGGATGTTACCTACGAGCAGTACTTC.

The chain links TRBV30 to TRBJ1-1, with D hard to call. CDR1 and CDR2 (germline): GTSNPN, SVGIG (reference sequence). This CDR3 is 11 amino acids long. V gave up 8 bases and J gave up 1 base, with 8 bases separating them. Here the CDR3 reads CAHARNTEAFF. The DNA of the CDR3 is TGTGCCCATGCCCGGAACACTGAAGCTTTCTTT.

The rearrangement links TRBV28 to TRBJ1-6, with 7 bases that match TRBD1. There are 19 residues in the CDR3. The V segment lost 7 bases and the J segment 0 bases; nucleotides outside the gene matches: 15. Germline lookup yields CDR1 MDHEN and CDR2 SYDVKM. The CDR3 DNA follows: TGTGCCAGCATCCTCTCCCCGGACAGGCCAGGCTCCTATAATTCACCCCTCCACTTT. This codes for CASILSPDRPGSYNSPLHF.

V and J are TRBV7-8 and TRBJ1-5, with unresolved D. CDR1 SGHVS and CDR2 FQNEAQ come from the germline V gene. This CDR3 region has 12 residues. The V gene lost 5 bases and the J gene lost 4 bases, with 6 bases spanning the gap. The CDR3 spells CASSPLNQPQHF. CDR3 sequence (DNA): TGTGCCAGCAGCCCCCTAAATCAGCCCCAGCATTTT.

The V and J genes are TRBV6-1 and TRBJ1-1; D is undetermined. Germline CDR1 is MNHNS and CDR2 is SASEGT. Trimming removed 4 bases at V and 1 base at J, with 10 bases between. This CDR3 has 14 residues. The CDR3 region is CASSVVLGNTEAFF. The CDR3 bases are TGTGCCAGCAGTGTGGTCTTGGGGAACACTGAAGCTTTCTTT.

This clone was seen just once. The CDR3 spells CASSLRLAGGTSPLHF. The CDR3 DNA is TGTGCCAGCAGCTTAAGGTTGGCAGGGGGCACTTCACCCCTCCACTTT. The rearrangement uses TRBV7-3 and TRBJ1-6; TRBD1 agrees at 8 bases. The CDR3 length is 16 residues. V gave up 1 base and J gave up 9 bases; unmatched junction bases: 8. Germline assignment: CDR1 SGHTA and CDR2 FQGTGA. Full variable domain (remainder filled in from reference TRBV7-3 and TRBJ1-6): GAGVSQTPSNKVTEKGKYVELRCDPISGHTALYWYRQSLGQGPEFLIYFQGTGAADDSGLPNDRFFAVRPEGSVSTLKIQRTERGDSAVYLCASSLRLAGGTSPLHFGNGTRLTVT.

V is TRBV30 and J is TRBJ1-1; D is unresolved. The CDR3 length is 13 residues. V shed 2 bases and J shed 10 bases, with 17 bases lying between them. Per the germline V gene, CDR1 is GTSNPN and CDR2 is SVGIG (reference sequence). CDR3 in amino acids: CAWSYRSGNGAFF. The CDR3 nucleotides are TGTGCCTGGAGTTACCGCTCGGGGAATGGAGCTTTCTTT.

The chain has TRBV29-1 and TRBJ2-1; 9 bases line up with TRBD1. The CDR3 sequence is 14 residues long. Germline assignment: CDR1 SQVTM and CDR2 ANQGSEA. The V and J ends lost 4 bases and 4 bases, in that order; junction bases with no gene match: 5. CDR3 in amino acids: CSVGRDRVYNEQFF. The CDR3, as DNA: TGCAGCGTTGGGCGGGACAGGGTGTACAATGAGCAGTTCTTC.

The rearrangement uses TRBV25-1 and TRBJ1-1; D may be TRBD1 (6 bases). The CDR3 has 13 amino acids. Trimming stripped 6 bases from V and 5 bases from J, with 13 bases between. The germline gives CDR1 MGHDK, CDR2 SYGVNS. The CDR3 spells CASSTGMGTEAFF. CDR3 DNA sequence: TGTGCCAGCAGCACAGGGATGGGGACTGAAGCTTTCTTT.

This chain uses TRBV4-1 with TRBJ2-7; D possibly uses TRBD1 or TRBD2 (6 bases each). Trimming shortened V by 1 base and J by 2 bases, and 12 bases separated the two germline ends. The CDR3 spans 15 residues. Looked up from germline, CDR1 is MGHRA and CDR2 is YSYEKL. CDR3 amino acids: CASSQVQGGTYEQYF. CDR3 DNA: TGCGCCAGCAGCCAAGTACAGGGAGGAACCTACGAGCAGTACTTC.

V usage is TRBV28 and J usage is TRBJ1-5; D unclear. The V gene lost 3 bases and the J gene lost 2 bases, with 2 bases spanning the gap. This CDR3 contains 12 residues. Germline-derived CDR1 and CDR2 are MDHEN and SYDVKM. The CDR3 nucleotides read TGTGCCAGCAGTTTCGGCAATCAGCCCCAGCATTTT. Translating it yields CASSFGNQPQHF. The variable domain in full, with the rest retrieved from reference TRBV28 and TRBJ1-5, is DVKVTQSSRYLVKRTGEKVFLECVQDMDHENMFWYRQDPGLGLRLIYFSYDVKMKEKGDIPEGYSVSREKKERFSLILESASTNQTSMYLCASSFGNQPQHFGDGTRLSIL.

This clone was detected a few times. The chain has TRBV5-1 and TRBJ1-4; 7 positions match TRBD1. CDR3 length: 15 amino acids. Germline V gene sequence: CDR1 SGHRS, CDR2 YFSETQ. After removal of 2 bases from V and 0 bases from J, the junction contained 1 base not matched to a gene. CDR3 nucleotides: TGCGCCAGCAGCTTAACAGGGGCAACTAATGAAAAACTGTTTTTT. Encoded protein: CASSLTGATNEKLFF. Filled out from reference TRBV5-1 and TRBJ1-4, the complete variable domain reads KAGVTQTPRYLIKTRGQQVTLSCSPISGHRSVSWYQQTPGQGLQFLFEYFSETQRNKGNFPGRFSGRQFSNSRSEMNVSTLELGDSALYLCASSLTGATNEKLFFGSGTQLSVL.

The chain combines TRBV5-1 with TRBJ1-5; TRBD1 agrees at 9 bases. CDR1 is SGHRS, CDR2 YFSETQ, per germline. The CDR3 contains 15 residues. The V and J ends lost 3 bases and 5 bases, in that order; junction bases with no gene match: 6. CDR3 in DNA: TGCGCCAGCAGCTACGGACAGGGGATCGATCAGCCCCAGCATTTT. It codes for CASSYGQGIDQPQHF.

In this sample, this clone turned up once. The chain employs TRBV2 and TRBJ2-2, with 7 bases matching TRBD1. This CDR3 contains 15 residues. Germline-derived CDR1 and CDR2 are SNHLY and FYNNEI. The V and J ends lost 7 bases and 0 bases, in that order; junction bases with no gene match: 5. In DNA, the CDR3 is TGTGCCAGCAAGCAACAGGGGACGAACACCGGGGAGCTGTTTTTT. It yields the protein CASKQQGTNTGELFF.

The rearrangement joins TRBV9 to TRBJ2-7, with 11 bases that match TRBD1. The CDR3 sequence is 15 residues long. Germline assignment: CDR1 SGDLS and CDR2 YYNGEE. V lost 2 bases to trimming and J lost 4 bases; unmatched junction nucleotides: 5. The CDR3, as DNA: TGTGCCAGCAGCGTGGGGACAGGGGGTTGGTACGAGCAGTACTTC. As protein: CASSVGTGGWYEQYF. Full variable domain (missing parts from reference TRBV9 and TRBJ2-7): DSGVTQTPKHLITATGQRVTLRCSPRSGDLSVYWYQQSLDQGLQFLIQYYNGEERAKGNILERFSAQQFPDLHSELNLSSLELGDSALYFCASSVGTGGWYEQYFGPGTRLTVT.

The chain carries TRBV7-2 and TRBJ1-5; possible D gene TRBD1, 5 bases. CDR3 length equals 15 residues. V was cut by 6 bases and J by 4 bases, with 16 bases left in between. Germline V gives CDR1 SGHTA, CDR2 FQGNSA. CDR3 amino acids: CASRYSRDGNQPQHF. In DNA, the CDR3 is TGTGCCAGCAGATATAGCCGGGACGGGAATCAGCCCCAGCATTTT.

This rearrangement joins TRBV14 to TRBJ1-2; D is unclear. The ends were cut back, 1 base at V and 5 bases at J, with 14 bases in the middle. CDR3 length: 15 residues. Looked up from germline, CDR1 is SGHDN and CDR2 is FVKESK. CDR3 coding DNA: TGTGCCAGCAGCCAAGGGTGGAACTTTGAGTATGGCTACACCTTC. It specifies CASSQGWNFEYGYTF.

This chain joins TRBV28 and TRBJ2-1, with 9 nucleotides matching TRBD1. After removal of 4 bases from V and 10 bases from J, the junction contained 8 bases not matched to a gene. CDR1 MDHEN and CDR2 SYDVKM come from the germline V gene. CDR3 size: 14 residues. CDR3 sequence reads: CASSSPWGQGEQFF. The CDR3 DNA sequence: TGTGCCAGCAGTTCCCCCTGGGGACAGGGCGAGCAGTTCTTC.

The chain's CDR3 is CASSLQMSTDTQYF. Written as DNA, the CDR3 is TGTGCCAGCAGCTTACAGATGAGCACAGATACGCAGTATTTT. The V gene is TRBV28, the J gene TRBJ2-3; no firm D call. The CDR3 consists of 14 residues. CDR1 and CDR2 (germline): MDHEN, SYDVKM. Trimming pared 6 bases from V and 0 bases from J, leaving 10 bases between.

This chain connects TRBV19 to TRBJ2-1, with D possibly matching TRBD2 (5 bases). The CDR3 sequence is 16 residues long. The ends were cut back, 2 bases at V and 3 bases at J, with 14 bases in the middle. Germline CDR1 reads LNHDA; CDR2 reads SQIVND (reference sequence). The CDR3 region is CASSIPRTPLYNEQFF. The CDR3 DNA follows: TGTGCCAGTAGTATACCGAGGACTCCACTCTACAATGAGCAGTTCTTC.